This passage covers 16 T cell receptor beta chains from one sample sequenced in a study of regulatory T cells in long-lasting Graves disease listed by TCRdb under 2021. The library was built by means of multiplex PCR. Reads for this sample came from an Illumina HiSeq 4000. iRepertoire HTBI primers and Arm-PCR amplification of CDR3 regions were used to construct TCR beta libraries. TCRdb reprocessed the public reads (quality trimming at Q25 with fastp, clone calling with MiXCR) and kept in-frame beta chains. Each entry merges the rows of one CDR3 protein and shows their most common DNA and genes. The sample records 350,000 to 450,000 distinct CDR3 sequences, more than 20% of which are singletons. The ten top clones hold less than 25% of the sample. The time point label for this specimen denotes: persistent/refractory GD, antithyroid drugs over 5 years with positive TRAb. RNA was extracted from PBMCs in TRIzol for both TCR sequencing and RNA sequencing.

Source: peripheral blood mononuclear cells (PBMCs), taken when the disease was refractory, from a patient treated with antithyroid drugs. The receptor set was obtained from a female donor with Graves disease.

The rearrangement links TRBV5-1 to TRBJ2-5; D remains ambiguous. The CDR3 is 14 residues long. Germline CDR1 is SGHRS and CDR2 is YFSETQ. The V end lost 3 bases, the J end lost 0 bases, and 9 bases lay between the germline ends. As DNA, the CDR3 is TGCGCCAGCAGCTGGTGGGGATACCAAGAGACCCAGTACTTC. Encoded protein: CASSWWGYQETQYF. The full variable domain, rest sourced from reference TRBV5-1 and TRBJ2-5, is KAGVTQTPRYLIKTRGQQVTLSCSPISGHRSVSWYQQTPGQGLQFLFEYFSETQRNKGNFPGRFSGRQFSNSRSEMNVSTLELGDSALYLCASSWWGYQETQYFGPGTRLLVL.

This clonotype was picked up many times. The chain recombines TRBV20-1 with TRBJ1-1, with TRBD1 matching 8 bases. Germline V gene lookup returns CDR1 DFQATT and CDR2 SNEGSKA (reference sequence). The CDR3 has 11 residues. The ends lost 5 bases at V and 4 bases at J; junction bases unmatched: 0. The CDR3: CSAGQGTEAFF. The DNA of the CDR3 is TGCAGTGCTGGACAGGGCACTGAAGCTTTCTTT.

The rearrangement joins TRBV28 to TRBJ1-6, with a tentative D call TRBD1 (6 bases). The CDR3 has 18 amino acids. V was pared by 7 bases and J by 7 bases, with 26 bases between. Per the germline V gene, CDR1 is MDHEN and CDR2 is SYDVKM. In nucleotides, the CDR3 is TGTGCCAGCATCCCAGGGGACGGCCGTCTCGTACGGAATTCACCCCTCCACTTT. Its protein product is CASIPGDGRLVRNSPLHF.

A remark on this clonotype: This clone may be a read error of a much larger clone one base away. The DNA for the CDR3 is TGTGCCAGCAGTGATTTCCCGGGACGGAGTAAAGGGACCCAGTACTTC. Translated: CASSDFPGRSKGTQYF. This rearrangement joins TRBV6-2 or TRBV6-3 to TRBJ2-5; D is tentatively TRBD1 or TRBD2 (5 bases each). Per the germline V gene, CDR1 is MNHEY and CDR2 is SVGEGT. The CDR3 consists of 16 residues. Trimming shortened V by 5 bases and J by 7 bases, and 23 bases separated the two germline ends.

This clonotype has a handful of counts. This chain uses TRBV29-1 with TRBJ2-7; 7 positions agree with TRBD2. V lost 4 bases to trimming and J lost 8 bases; unmatched junction nucleotides: 11. The germline V gene has CDR1 SQVTM and CDR2 ANQGSEA. CDR3 length: 13 amino acids. The CDR3 here is CSVAGGNRYKQYF. CDR3 sequence (DNA): TGCAGCGTTGCGGGAGGTAATCGTTACAAGCAGTACTTC.

This clonotype was detected many times. The chain is built from TRBV7-9 and TRBJ2-7; no reliable D call. CDR1 is SEHNR, CDR2 FQNEAQ, per germline (reference sequence). This CDR3 is built from 13 residues. The V and J ends lost 5 bases and 5 bases respectively, with 13 bases between them. The CDR3 coding sequence is TGTGCCAGCAGCCCCGGGCAGGTCGACGAGCAGTACTTC. It codes for CASSPGQVDEQYF. The complete variable domain, with remaining parts taken from reference TRBV7-9 and TRBJ2-7, reads DTGVSQNPRHKITKRGQNVTFRCDPISEHNRLYWYRQTLGQGPEFLTYFQNEAQLEKSRLLSDRFSAERPKGSFSTLEIQRTEQGDSAMYLCASSPGQVDEQYFGPGTRLTVT.

This clonotype came up many times. J is TRBJ2-5 and V is TRBV12-3 or TRBV12-4; D remains unclear. The CDR3 totals 12 residues. V was pared by 8 bases and J by 7 bases, with 14 bases between. The CDR3 nucleotides read TGTGCCAGCGAAATTCTCGGCGGGACCCAGTACTTC. Amino acid sequence: CASEILGGTQYF.

A remark on this clonotype: This could be a read error, since a much larger clone is one nucleotide away. This CDR3 reads CSAQGQRNTGEPFF. The CDR3 coding sequence is TGCAGTGCCCAGGGACAGCGGAACACCGGGGAGCCGTTTTTT. This sequence joins TRBV20-1 and TRBJ2-2; 7 bases match TRBD1. The CDR3 is made up of 14 amino acids. Per the germline V gene, CDR1 is DFQATT and CDR2 is SNEGSKA (reference sequence).

The V gene is TRBV6-5, the J gene TRBJ2-2, with TRBD1 matching over 7 bases. There are 16 residues in the CDR3. Germline V CDR1 and CDR2: MNHEY, SVGAGI. The junction had 8 bases not matched to a gene; V was cut back by 0 bases and J by 7 bases. Here the CDR3 DNA reads TGTGCCAGCAGTTACTCACTAGGGGGCGCCGTCGGGGAGCTGTTTTTT. The encoded protein is CASSYSLGGAVGELFF.

Here the CDR3 reads CASSSTTGGSEAFF. The CDR3 coding sequence is TGTGCCAGCAGCTCCACGACAGGGGGAAGTGAAGCTTTCTTT. The chain has TRBV7-9 and TRBJ1-1, with 9 nucleotides matching TRBD1. CDR3 length equals 14 residues. CDR1 and CDR2 (germline): SEHNR, FQNEAQ (reference sequence). The J segment lost 7 bases and the V segment lost 4 bases, leaving 7 bases of the junction unmatched. Full variable domain (remainder filled in from reference TRBV7-9 and TRBJ1-1): DTGVSQNPRHKITKRGQNVTFRCDPISEHNRLYWYRQTLGQGPEFLTYFQNEAQLEKSRLLSDRFSAERPKGSFSTLEIQRTEQGDSAMYLCASSSTTGGSEAFFGQGTRLTVV.

This chain joins TRBV7-9 and TRBJ1-2, with D maybe TRBD1 (5 bases). Germline V CDR1 and CDR2: SEHNR, FQNEAQ (reference sequence). CDR3 length: 15 amino acids. V gave up 4 bases and J gave up 6 bases, with 18 bases separating them. The CDR3 spells CASSWSFGGTDGYTF. CDR3 coding DNA: TGTGCCAGCAGCTGGTCTTTTGGCGGGACTGATGGCTACACCTTC.

This clonotype showed up many times. The chain links TRBV7-9 to TRBJ2-7; D might be TRBD1 or TRBD2, each matching 5 bases. Germline CDR1 reads SEHNR; CDR2 reads FQNEAQ (reference sequence). Trimming removed 5 bases from V and 3 bases from J, with 14 bases in between. The CDR3 is made up of 14 amino acids. CDR3 coding DNA: TGTGCCAGCAGCAAGAGGGACGTTAACTACGAGCAGTACTTC. Protein sequence: CASSKRDVNYEQYF.

V and J are TRBV14 and TRBJ1-1; no firm D call. Trimming removed 0 bases at V and 8 bases at J, with 7 bases between. The CDR3 consists of 12 residues. Looked up from germline, CDR1 is SGHDN and CDR2 is FVKESK. CDR3 nucleotide sequence: TGTGCCAGCAGCCAAGAAGGGTTAGAAGCTTTCTTT. Amino acids: CASSQEGLEAFF.

V gene TRBV9 combines with J gene TRBJ2-7; D not certain. CDR1 is SGDLS and CDR2 is YYNGEE in the germline V gene. V was clipped by 0 bases and J by 2 bases, with 9 bases between them. The CDR3 totals 14 residues. This chain's CDR3 is CASSVGPGAYEQYF. CDR3 sequence (DNA): TGTGCCAGCAGCGTAGGCCCCGGAGCCTACGAGCAGTACTTC. The full variable domain, rest sourced from reference TRBV9 and TRBJ2-7, is DSGVTQTPKHLITATGQRVTLRCSPRSGDLSVYWYQQSLDQGLQFLIQYYNGEERAKGNILERFSAQQFPDLHSELNLSSLELGDSALYFCASSVGPGAYEQYFGPGTRLTVT.

Comments on this clonotype: A much larger clonotype is one base distant, so this may be a read error. The rearrangement uses TRBV7-8 and TRBJ1-5; D is ambiguous. In germline, CDR1 is SGHVS, CDR2 FQNEAQ. CDR3 size: 14 residues. CDR3 DNA: TGTGCCAGCAGCTTCGGGAAAAGCAATCGGCCCCAGCATTTT. Protein sequence: CASSFGKSNRPQHF.

This clonotype has just a few counts. The chain carries TRBV27 and TRBJ2-5, with D possibly being TRBD2 (6 bases). Trimming shortened V by 8 bases and J by 4 bases, and 14 bases separated the two germline ends. CDR3 length: 13 residues. Germline values: CDR1 MNHEY, CDR2 SMNVEV (reference sequence). The CDR3 sequence is CASSRGGRETQYF. CDR3 nucleotide sequence: TGTGCCAGCTCCCGGGGAGGCCGAGAGACCCAGTACTTC.